These T cell receptor beta chains were read from a single sample in a study of CD4+ T cells in melanoma. Measured with immunoSEQ multiplex PCR; TCRdb has only the in-frame clones, and not every one. Altogether over 130,000 clones are present, about nine tenths being singletons, with the ten largest covering more than 1.5%. Receptors originate from a human donor with melanoma. Each CDR3 is given with its conserved first and last residue. A D gene is named only where the DNA matches it firmly. Clone size appears in some rows only: once, few, many, or a class for an expanded clone.

TGTGCCAGCAGTTTATCTCCTATTACTGAACCGCTGGGGGGGGACGGCTACACCTTC,CASSLSPITEPLGGDGYTF,TRBJ1-2,TRBV27,.,once,19
TGTGCCACCAGCAGAGATCCCAAGCCCAATGAAAAACTGTTTTTT,CATSRDPKPNEKLFF,TRBJ1-4,TRBV15,.,.,15
TGCGCCAGCAGCTTGGGGGAGAATGAAAAACTGTTTTTT,CASSLGENEKLFF,TRBJ1-4,TRBV5-1,.,.,13
TGTGCCAGCAGCTTAGACCCGGTGGGCCGCGGCTACACCTTC,CASSLDPVGRGYTF,TRBJ1-2,TRBV5-5,.,.,14
TGTGCCAGCAGCCCCCGCGCCGAAGCTTTCTTT,CASSPRAEAFF,TRBJ1-1,TRBV11-2,.,.,11
TGTGCCAGCATCGTGACTGGCACCGGGGAGCTGTTTTTT,CASIVTGTGELFF,TRBJ2-2,TRBV7-9,.,.,13
TGTGCCAGCAGTGTTAGGGTACGGGCCGCAGCGGATTCACCCCTCCACTTT,CASSVRVRAAADSPLHF,TRBJ1-6,TRBV6-1,.,.,17
TGCAGTGCTGCCGACTTATCCGGCTACACCTTC,CSAADLSGYTF,TRBJ1-2,TRBV20-1,.,.,11
TGTGCCAGCAGCTTCTCCGACAGGCCTAACACTGAAGCTTTCTTT,CASSFSDRPNTEAFF,TRBJ1-1,TRBV5-8,.,.,15
TGTGCCAGCAGTCTCCGCGGGGGGATGAACACCGGGGAGCTGTTTTTT,CASSLRGGMNTGELFF,TRBJ2-2,TRBV27,TRBD2,.,16
TGCGCCAGCAGCTTTTCCCCATTGGTCGGGTCTGAAGCTTTCTTT,CASSFSPLVGSEAFF,TRBJ1-1,TRBV5-1,.,.,15
TGCGCCAGCAGCCAACCTCAGGACCACTCGGGACCCCTCCACTTT,CASSQPQDHSGPLHF,TRBJ1-6,TRBV4-1,.,.,15
TGTGCCAGCTCACCATCGACAGGGGTCTTCGAGCAGTACTTC,CASSPSTGVFEQYF,TRBJ2-7,TRBV18,TRBD1,.,14
TGTGCCAGTTCACGACAGGCAACTGGAAACACCATATATTTT,CASSRQATGNTIYF,TRBJ1-3,TRBV19,.,.,14
TGTGCCAGCAGCCCAGCGTTGTGGGGGCAAGAGACCCAGTACTTC,CASSPALWGQETQYF,TRBJ2-5,TRBV5-4,.,.,15
TGCGCCAGCAGCGGGGGAGGGACTTTCACGATCGAGACCCAGTACTTC,CASSGGGTFTIETQYF,TRBJ2-5,TRBV5-1,TRBD2,.,16